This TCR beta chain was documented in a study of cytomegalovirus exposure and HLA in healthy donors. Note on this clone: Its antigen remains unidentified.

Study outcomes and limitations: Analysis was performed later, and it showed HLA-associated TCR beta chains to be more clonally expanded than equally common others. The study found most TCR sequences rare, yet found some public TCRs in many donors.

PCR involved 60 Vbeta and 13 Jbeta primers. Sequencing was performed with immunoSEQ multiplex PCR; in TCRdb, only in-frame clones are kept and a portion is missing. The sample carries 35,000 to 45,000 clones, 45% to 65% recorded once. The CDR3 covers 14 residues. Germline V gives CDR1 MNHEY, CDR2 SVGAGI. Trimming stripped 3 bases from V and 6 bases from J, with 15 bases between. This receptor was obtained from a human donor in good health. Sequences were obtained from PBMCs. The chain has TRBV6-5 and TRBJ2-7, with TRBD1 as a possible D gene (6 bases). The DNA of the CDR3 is TGTGCCAGCAGTTATGCAGGGGAAGTTCCCGAGCAGTACTTC. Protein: CASSYAGEVPEQYF.